This entry is about one T cell receptor beta chain. Antigen unknown. Primers used in a second PCR of roughly 7 to 12 cycles were a sample-barcoded 5' primer and a J-beta primer mix. Each sample provided no less than 2.5 million CDR3-containing paired-end reads. TCRdb analysed the 5' RACE reads with MiXCR anew, one entry per CDR3 protein. This table has just under 900,000 distinct CDR3 sequences, about 30% appearing once. The CDR3 is made up of 17 amino acids. V lost 0 bases and J 4 bases, leaving 18 bases between the germline ends. Germline-derived CDR1 and CDR2 are LGHDT and YNNKEL (reference sequence). The data originate from a study of blood T cells in healthy people across ages. Study conclusions and caveats: Naive CD4+ cell counts and diversity both ran higher in long-lived than in aged donors.

Russia was home to the donors, healthy Caucasian individuals aged about 6 to 100. Extraction yielded at least 5.5 micrograms of total RNA per sample. The rearrangement links TRBV3-1 to TRBJ1-1; possibly TRBD1 for D (5 bases). The sequence was collected from a woman aged 80 or over in good health. Material for sequencing was blood. The chain's CDR3 is CASSQEAGSVRGTEAFF. The CDR3 DNA is TGTGCCAGCAGCCAAGAAGCGGGGAGTGTAAGGGGCACTGAAGCTTTCTTT.